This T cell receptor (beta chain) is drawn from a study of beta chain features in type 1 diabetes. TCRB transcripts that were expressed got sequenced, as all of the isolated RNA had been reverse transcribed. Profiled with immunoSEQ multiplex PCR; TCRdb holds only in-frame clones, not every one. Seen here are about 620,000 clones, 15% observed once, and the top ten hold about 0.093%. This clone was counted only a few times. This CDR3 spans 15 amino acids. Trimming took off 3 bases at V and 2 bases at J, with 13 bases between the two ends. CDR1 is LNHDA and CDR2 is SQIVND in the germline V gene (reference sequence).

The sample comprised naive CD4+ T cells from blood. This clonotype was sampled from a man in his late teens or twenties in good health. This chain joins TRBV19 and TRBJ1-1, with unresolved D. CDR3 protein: CASSILGSRNTEAFF. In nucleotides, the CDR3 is TGTGCCAGTAGTATCCTCGGGTCGCGAAACACTGAAGCTTTCTTT.